This T cell receptor beta chain was sequenced for a study of shared clonotypes between healthy human individuals. Study details: A donor's plate count was three for CD4 naive and three for CD4 memory; CD8 naive had two and CD8 memory one.

Sequenced by immunoSEQ multiplex PCR; TCRdb stores in-frame clones only, minus some. Of about 1.1 million clones in the sample, approximately 77% were seen once. CDR3 size: 18 residues. V was pared by 3 bases and J by 4 bases, with 14 bases of the junction left unmatched. Per germline, CDR1 SNHLY and CDR2 FYNNEI. The J gene is TRBJ2-5, the V gene TRBV2; 10 positions agree with TRBD2. This TCR was recovered from a man younger than 35 in good health. Some clones in this sample may be carry-over from other donors' samples. The material sequenced was memory CD4+ T cells from PBMCs. Subset meaning: CD45RA-negative fraction. This CDR3 is CASSDGPNSGRAGETQYF. CDR3 in DNA: TGTGCCAGCAGTGACGGTCCTAACAGCGGGAGGGCCGGAGAGACCCAGTACTTC.